The clone carrying this T cell receptor beta chain has just a few counts. The data belong to a study of early T cells in non-severe SARS-CoV-2 infection. TCRdb reanalysed the 5' RACE reads using MiXCR and keeps one entry per CDR3 protein. There are approximately 48,000 distinct CDR3 sequences in the sample; about 9.3% occur only once, and approximately 15% lies in the top ten. Sequenced input: whole blood. This receptor was taken from an adult who was a healthcare worker with PCR-confirmed SARS-CoV-2 infection or an uninfected control (not recorded which).

CDR3 residues: CASSPGFYEQYF. The CDR3 DNA sequence: TGTGCCAGCAGCCCAGGATTCTACGAGCAGTACTTC. This chain uses TRBV3-1 with TRBJ2-7; the D is unclear. CDR1 is LGHDT, CDR2 YNNKEL, per germline (reference sequence). V lost 4 bases and J 3 bases, leaving 7 bases between the germline ends. The CDR3 loop spans 12 amino acids.